These 4 T cell receptor beta chains share one sample of origin, sequenced in a study of blood T cells in healthy people across ages. Alongside a J-beta primer mix, a sample-barcoded 5' primer served in a second PCR lasting about 7 to 12 cycles. MiXCR was run by TCRdb on the 5' RACE reads, yielding one entry per CDR3 protein. The profile shows fewer than 2,000,000 distinct CDR3 sequences, roughly two fifths of them singletons. Specimen: blood. These receptor sequences come from a human donor in good health.

The chain joins TRBV7-9 to TRBJ2-1; D may be TRBD1 (6 bases). Trimming removed 2 bases from V and 13 bases from J, with 21 bases in between. From germline, CDR1 is SEHNR and CDR2 FQNEAQ (reference sequence). The CDR3 has 15 amino acids. The CDR3 coding sequence is TGTGCCAGCAGCTTAAGGACAGTTATACAAGAGACCCAGTTCTTC. This translates into CASSLRTVIQETQFF. Together with reference TRBV7-9 and TRBJ2-1, the CDR3 gives the full variable domain: DTGVSQNPRHKITKRGQNVTFRCDPISEHNRLYWYRQTLGQGPEFLTYFQNEAQLEKSRLLSDRFSAERPKGSFSTLEIQRTEQGDSAMYLCASSLRTVIQETQFFGPGTRLTVL.

The chain has TRBV12-3 or TRBV12-4 and TRBJ2-4, with D perhaps assigned TRBD1 or TRBD2 (5 bases each). The V and J ends lost 5 bases and 1 base respectively, with 15 bases between them. The CDR3 has 16 amino acids. CDR3 loop: CASSPGAGLAKNIQYF. The CDR3 region has the DNA TGTGCCAGCAGTCCCGGGGCAGGGTTGGCCAAAAACATTCAGTACTTC.

The V and J genes are TRBV20-1 and TRBJ1-6; TRBD1 matches at 7 bases. CDR1 and CDR2 (germline): DFQATT, SNEGSKA (reference sequence). V shed 6 bases and J 6 bases; nucleotides not matched to a gene: 8. CDR3 size: 14 residues. The CDR3 reads CSAYTGTANSPLHF. The CDR3 DNA reads as TGCAGTGCATATACCGGGACAGCTAATTCACCCCTCCACTTT.

In this sample, this clonotype turned up a few times. The chain joins TRBV7-6 to TRBJ2-6, with no clear D. Trimming pared 4 bases from V and 0 bases from J, leaving 7 bases between. The CDR3 length is 15 residues. The germline gives CDR1 SGHVS, CDR2 FNYEAQ. Here the CDR3 DNA reads TGTGCCAGCAGCTCCGGAGACTCTGGGGCCAACGTCCTGACTTTC. This sequence encodes CASSSGDSGANVLTF.